Detailed here is one TCR beta chain. This clonotype was seen ten or more times. The target of this receptor is not known. Per-nucleotide qualities are absent, and no much larger clonotype sits a single base away. Libraries were prepared through PCR. The instrument was an Illumina HiSeq 4000. Bulk TCR libraries were prepared as previously described, using TCR primers listed in Table S5. Purification of total RNA was performed with the Qiagen AllPrep DNA/RNA kit. Before analysis, reads from multiple sequencing runs of one library were combined. As for the original processing: Only reads with exact TCR constant sequence were kept, trimmed to 150 nt, and grouped by their 12-nt molecular barcodes. Reads inside each barcode group were sub-clustered using a 15% Levenshtein threshold, and a quality-weighted consensus sequence was constructed for each RNA molecule. Non-functional sequences were excluded, and lower-count sequences lying one edit away from another sequence were also excluded. Based on a fit of two negative binomial distributions, barcode sub-clusters having less than 20% of the maximum read count were discarded. TCRdb reworked the public reads: Q25 trimming with fastp, MiXCR clone assembly, productive beta chains retained. Identical CDR3 protein sequences are pooled into one entry, listed with their most common genes and DNA. The V and J calls were determined by TCRdb, not by the authors. This sample gives 20,000 to 30,000 distinct CDR3 sequences in total; 15% to 20% of them show up just once. The top ten hold more than 0.75% of the sample.

The data are from a study of molecular identifiers for immune sequencing clone quantification (dated by TCRdb to 2016 to 2018). General notes on the study: For a replicate experiment, the RNA from either approximately 20,000 or 100,000 naive CD8 T cells was divided into five aliquots, and four of those aliquots went on to sequencing. This methods study used CD8 T cells to benchmark TCR RNA copy counting and molecular-identifier clustering-based TCR repertoire sequencing (MIDCIRS).

The CDR3 has 18 amino acids, counting the end cysteine and phenylalanine. This entry keeps only the CDR3 DNA: 54 bases, framed from base 1. Broader findings and caveats from the paper: Identical TCR molecules sharing a barcode could cause highly expanded clone sizes to be underestimated. Spiked-in Jurkat TCR RNA equal to a single cell's worth was reported to be detectable even within 1,100,000 naive CD8 T cells. Modeling indicated approximately 3 TCR RNA copies recovered per cell, compared with about 10 by digital PCR, which implies a capture efficiency of approximately 30%. In CMV-specific effector cells, clones with more than 20 RNA copies contained over 97% of molecules, whereas in naive cells such clones contained under 1% of molecules. Naive libraries contained spiked-in Jurkat TCR RNA (approximately nine copies' worth), which is not part of the donor repertoire. When barcode sub-clustering was not used, chimeric consensus sequences inflated TCR diversity, with chimeras reaching as high as 47%.

Libraries of naive CD8 T cells were built from 20,000 to 1,000,000 sorted cells, with 10%, 30% or 50% of the purified RNA used. Naive CD8 T cells were FACS-sorted as CD8+CD4-CCR7+CD45RA+ on a BD FACSAria II into RLT Plus buffer. Detection sensitivity was tested by spiking Jurkat RNA equal to some 11 TCR copies' worth into samples containing about 19,000-1,000,000 naive CD8 T cells. CD8 T cells were enriched using RosetteSep CD8+ T Cell Enrichment Cocktail and Ficoll-Paque, and the enriched cells then underwent ACK red cell lysis. The sequence links TRBV21-1 to TRBJ1-1; the tabulated D call, TRBD1, remains unverified against the DNA. TRBV21-1 is termed a pseudogene. The sequenced sample was naive CD8+ T cells from blood, with Jurkat cell RNA spiked in. Read against the paper, the sample's cell subset or site label means: FACS-sorted CD8+CD4-CCR7+CD45RA+ naive T cells. The clonotype was recovered from a human donor in good health. Some libraries in this study had Jurkat cell RNA spiked in. The CDR3 in this case is CASSLHIGQGRLGTEAFF. The DNA reads as follows: TGTGCCAGCAGCCTACATATTGGACAGGGGAGATTGGGAACTGAAGCTTTCTTT.